The subject of this entry is one TCR beta chain. The CDR3 sequence is 17 residues long. The germline V gene has CDR1 MGHRA and CDR2 YSYEKL. V lost 3 bases and J lost 5, with 19 bases in between. The assay was immunoSEQ multiplex PCR, and TCRdb's table has in-frame clones only and misses some. The sample includes about 270,000 clones, almost 95% of them seen just once. Second doses at about 4 or about 12 weeks were pooled. This entry is derived from a study of T cell responses to AZD1222 COVID-19 vaccine. This chain uses TRBV4-1 with TRBJ2-2, with D tentatively TRBD1 (6 bases). Sequenced here: peripheral blood, sampled 28 days after the second AZD1222 dose. The sequence was obtained from an adult who received the AZD1222 COVID-19 vaccine. The CDR3 sequence: CASSHPPRDKGTGELFF. Written as DNA, the CDR3 is TGCGCCAGCAGCCATCCCCCTAGGGACAAGGGGACCGGGGAGCTGTTTTTT.